This T cell receptor beta chain stems from a study of T cell changes during pregnancy in multiple sclerosis. Clones were read by immunoSEQ multiplex PCR, and TCRdb kept only the in-frame ones, dropping some. The sample has about 53,000 clones; approximately 91% are singletons. V lost 0 bases and J lost 8; bases outside the gene matches: 8. This CDR3 contains 16 residues. Germline V lookup: CDR1 SGDLS, CDR2 YYNGEE. The gene calls are TRBV9 and TRBJ2-1; 10 nucleotides match TRBD2. The clonotype was recovered from a female donor with multiple sclerosis, enrolled in a pregnancy study. Source: CD4+ T cells from peripheral blood mononuclear cells, taken in the third trimester of pregnancy. The CDR3 DNA is TGTGCCAGCAGCGTAGGAAGTAGCGGGGGGAAGGATGAGCAGTTCTTC. As protein: CASSVGSSGGKDEQFF. The complete variable domain, with remaining parts taken from reference TRBV9 and TRBJ2-1, reads DSGVTQTPKHLITATGQRVTLRCSPRSGDLSVYWYQQSLDQGLQFLIQYYNGEERAKGNILERFSAQQFPDLHSELNLSSLELGDSALYFCASSVGSSGGKDEQFFGPGTRLTVL.